This TCR beta chain was recovered during a study of beta chain features in type 1 diabetes. For this clone: The antigen remains unidentified.

General study results and limits: The VDJ junctions of type 1 diabetes patients carried fewer insertions and more deletions. In all four CD4+ subsets, TCRB CDR3 length was significantly, moderately reduced in type 1 diabetes.

Germline CDR1 reads SGHNT; CDR2 reads YYREEE (reference sequence). The CDR3 covers 15 residues. V was pared by 6 bases and J by 5 bases, with 18 bases between. Reverse transcription of all isolated RNA meant that expressed TCRB transcripts were sequenced. The data were produced by immunoSEQ multiplex PCR, yet TCRdb's version contains in-frame clones alone and is incomplete. The table shows 200,000 to 250,000 clones, with 25% to 30% occurring only once. This chain uses TRBV5-4 with TRBJ2-1, with unresolved D. Sequencing was done on a sample of central memory CD4+ T cells from blood. This TCR was recovered from a man aged 25-45 years in good health. The CDR3 loop is CASTSQTGHHNEQFF. The CDR3 bases are TGTGCCAGCACCTCTCAAACCGGGCATCACAATGAGCAGTTCTTC.